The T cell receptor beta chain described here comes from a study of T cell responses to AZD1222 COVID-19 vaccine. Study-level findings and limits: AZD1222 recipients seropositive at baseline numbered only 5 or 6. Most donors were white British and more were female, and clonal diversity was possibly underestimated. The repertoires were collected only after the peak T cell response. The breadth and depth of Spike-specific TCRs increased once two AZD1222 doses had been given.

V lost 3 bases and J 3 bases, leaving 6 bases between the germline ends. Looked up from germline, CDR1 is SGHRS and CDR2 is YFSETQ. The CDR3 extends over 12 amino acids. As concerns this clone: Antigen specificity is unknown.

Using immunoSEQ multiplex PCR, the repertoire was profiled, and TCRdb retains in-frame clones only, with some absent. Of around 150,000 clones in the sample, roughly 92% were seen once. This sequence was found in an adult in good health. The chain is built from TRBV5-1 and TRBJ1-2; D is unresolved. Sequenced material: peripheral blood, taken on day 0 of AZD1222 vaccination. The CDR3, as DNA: TGCGCCAGCAGCTCGGACTACTATGGCTACACCTTC. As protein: CASSSDYYGYTF.